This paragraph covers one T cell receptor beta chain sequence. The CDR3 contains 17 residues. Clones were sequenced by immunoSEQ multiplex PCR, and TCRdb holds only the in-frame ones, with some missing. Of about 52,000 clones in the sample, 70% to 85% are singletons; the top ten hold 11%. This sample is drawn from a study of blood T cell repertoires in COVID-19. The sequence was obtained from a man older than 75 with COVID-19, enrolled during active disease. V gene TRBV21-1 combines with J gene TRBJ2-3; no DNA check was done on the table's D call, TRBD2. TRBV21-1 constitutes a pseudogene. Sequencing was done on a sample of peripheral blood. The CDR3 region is CASSKVGGDRSTDTQYF. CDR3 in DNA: TGTGCCAGCAGCAAAGTAGGGGGGGACCGTAGCACAGATACGCAGTATTTT.